Listed here are 8 T cell receptor beta chains from one sample, sequenced in a study of cytomegalovirus exposure and HLA in healthy donors. PCR primers comprised 60 Vbeta and 13 Jbeta primers. Sequenced by immunoSEQ multiplex PCR; TCRdb stores in-frame clones only, minus some. The repertoire holds roughly 140,000 clones, nearly 80% seen once, with 0.66% in the top ten. The sample taken for sequencing was PBMCs. Receptors were obtained from a male donor in good health and CMV-seronegative.

This rearrangement joins TRBV7-2 to TRBJ1-2; D not certain. The V end was cut by 5 bases, the J end by 7 bases, with 20 bases between. Germline V CDR1 and CDR2: SGHTA, FQGNSA. CDR3 length: 15 residues. The CDR3 nucleotides read TGTGCCAGCAGCCCACCGGGTTGGTTAACGGGTGGCTACACCTTC. Protein sequence: CASSPPGWLTGGYTF.

This clone is a singleton in its sample. The chain links TRBV5-1 to TRBJ2-5; TRBD1 aligns across 7 bases. The junction had 4 bases not matched to a gene; V was cut back by 4 bases and J by 1 base. Looked up from germline, CDR1 is SGHRS and CDR2 is YFSETQ. The CDR3 extends over 14 amino acids. The CDR3 nucleotides read TGCGCCAGCAGCACGGGACAGTCCCAAGAGACCCAGTACTTC. This codes for CASSTGQSQETQYF. Combining the CDR3 with reference TRBV5-1 and TRBJ2-5 gives the whole variable domain KAGVTQTPRYLIKTRGQQVTLSCSPISGHRSVSWYQQTPGQGLQFLFEYFSETQRNKGNFPGRFSGRQFSNSRSEMNVSTLELGDSALYLCASSTGQSQETQYFGPGTRLLVL.

The CDR3 bases are TGTGCCAGCAGTTGGCGGGGGCATGGAACTGAAGCTTTCTTT. Residues: CASSWRGHGTEAFF. The rearrangement joins TRBV27 to TRBJ1-1, with TRBD1 as a possible D gene (6 bases). Germline CDR1 is MNHEY and CDR2 is SMNVEV (reference sequence). V lost 4 bases and J 5 bases, leaving 14 bases between the germline ends. This CDR3 has 14 amino acids.

The chain combines TRBV6-5 with TRBJ2-7; 8 positions match TRBD2. J gave up 4 bases and V 6 bases, and 2 bases lay outside the gene matches. CDR1 MNHEY and CDR2 SVGAGI come from the germline V gene. The CDR3 sequence is 12 residues long. CDR3: CASRAGGYEQYF. CDR3 nucleotides: TGTGCCAGCAGGGCGGGGGGTTACGAGCAGTACTTC.

The chain links TRBV6-1 to TRBJ2-3; 8 positions match TRBD1. The V and J ends lost 6 bases and 4 bases, in that order; junction bases with no gene match: 3. The length of the CDR3 is 13 residues. CDR1 is MNHNS, CDR2 SASEGT, per germline. The CDR3 DNA reads as TGTGCCAGCAGAAACAGGGGGTCAGATACGCAGTATTTT. It is translated as CASRNRGSDTQYF.

The chain combines TRBV6-6 with TRBJ2-3, with TRBD1 identical over 10 bases. V lost 7 bases to trimming and J lost 4 bases; unmatched junction nucleotides: 8. The CDR3 length is 15 residues. Germline CDR1 is MNHNY and CDR2 is SVGAGI (reference sequence). The CDR3 DNA is TGTGCCAGCACCACCCGGGACAGGGGACCAGATACGCAGTATTTT. Its protein is CASTTRDRGPDTQYF.

This sequence joins TRBV6-6 and TRBJ2-2; D is uncertain. This CDR3 region has 13 residues. V shed 0 bases and J shed 4 bases, with 3 bases lying between them. Germline V gives CDR1 MNHNY, CDR2 SVGAGI (reference sequence). This chain's CDR3 is CASSYSLTGELFF. The CDR3 DNA reads as TGTGCCAGCAGTTACTCACTCACCGGGGAGCTGTTTTTT.

This chain links TRBV9 with TRBJ2-5, with a tentative D call TRBD1 (5 bases). The CDR3 totals 13 residues. Trimming shortened V by 4 bases and J by 5 bases, and 12 bases separated the two germline ends. Germline V CDR1 and CDR2: SGDLS, YYNGEE. DNA for the CDR3: TGTGCCAGCAGCCCACCCAGGGTGGAGACCCAGTACTTC. This encodes CASSPPRVETQYF.